This passage covers 2 T cell receptor beta chains from one sample sequenced in a study of early T cells in non-severe SARS-CoV-2 infection. From the 5' RACE reads, TCRdb called clonotypes with MiXCR, one entry per CDR3 protein. The table includes tens of thousands of distinct CDR3 sequences, over 4.5% detected once. Sequenced: whole blood. These receptor sequences come from an adult who was a healthcare worker with PCR-confirmed SARS-CoV-2 infection or an uninfected control (not recorded which).

This clonotype appeared many times. The chain links TRBV6-1 to TRBJ1-6; D is undetermined. The CDR3 spans 12 residues. Trimming took off 7 bases at V and 13 bases at J, with 14 bases between the two ends. Per germline, CDR1 MNHNS and CDR2 SASEGT. The DNA of the CDR3 is TGTGCCAGCATCGAAAGTGGTGGCCCCCTCCACTTT. This encodes CASIESGGPLHF.

This clonotype was counted a few times. This chain connects TRBV12-3 or TRBV12-4 to TRBJ1-6; D gene uncertain. Trimming took 11 bases from V and 7 from J, leaving 15 bases between them. The CDR3 consists of 13 residues. CDR3 coding DNA: TGTGCCTCCCGGCCCGGATCAAATTCACCCCTCCACTTT. This encodes CASRPGSNSPLHF.